A selection of T cell receptor beta chains follows, all from one sample in a study of T cell responses to AZD1222 COVID-19 vaccine. Assay used: immunoSEQ multiplex PCR; TCRdb lists only in-frame clones, some missing. The table has about 45,000 clones, roughly 89% seen once. The material sequenced was peripheral blood, taken 28 days after the second AZD1222 dose. The receptors were sampled from an adult who received the AZD1222 COVID-19 vaccine. CDR3s include the opening cysteine and the closing phenylalanine or tryptophan.

>TRBJ1-6|TRBV19
CASRAHPGQTIGSYNSPLHF
>TRBJ1-2|TRBV2
CASSATGDGYTF
>TRBJ2-7|TRBV27
CASSWARDYEQYF
>TRBJ2-1|TRBV7-9
CASSPWHNEQFF
>TRBJ2-7|TRBV9
CASSVVSEGGEQYF
>TRBJ2-7|TRBV5-1
CASSVGQGQGDFLEQYF
>TRBJ2-5|TRBV7-8
CASSLRRITETQYF
>TRBJ1-5|TRBV7-9
CASSLTGGDQPQHF
>TRBJ2-3|TRBV6-4
CASSDGSTDTQYF
>TRBJ2-2|TRBV6-5
CASSIQGGGELFF
>TRBJ2-5|TRBV5-5
CASSLEASQETQYF
>TRBJ1-5|TRBV30
CAWSGGQTTNQPQHF
>TRBJ1-5|TRBV7-2
CASSQRTGPQPQHF
>TRBJ2-5|TRBV20-1
CSARVKETQYF
>TRBJ2-7|TRBV5-1
CASSLGPANHYEQYF
>TRBJ2-1|TRBV5-5
CASSFRDRVNNEQFF
>TRBJ2-1|TRBV19
CATRLAGGHEQFF
>TRBJ2-7|TRBV7-8
CASTGLGQTAYEQYF
>TRBJ2-2|TRBV9
CASSVGPVFTGELFF
>TRBJ1-5|TRBV28
CASSLWPSQHF
>TRBJ2-7|TRBV2
CASSEDLDLQYF
>TRBJ2-2|TRBV7-9
CASTEASGELFF
>TRBJ2-1|TRBV28
CASSAPSGSYNEQFF
>TRBJ2-7|TRBV7-2
CASSPSPGYEQYF
>TRBJ2-5|TRBV20-1
CSASLGLYQETQYF
>TRBJ1-1|TRBV18
CASSPQSQAHTEAFF
>TRBJ2-3|TRBV9
CASSVGSGTFTDTQYF
>TRBJ1-1|TRBV3-1/TRBV3-2
CASSQDGGATEAFF
>TRBJ2-5|TRBV10-3
CAISAGETQYF
>TRBJ2-1|TRBV19
CATRGWVAGSGREQFF
>TRBJ1-1|TRBV27
CASSRRTGSLVSTEAFF
>TRBJ1-3|TRBV28
CASSRHSSGNTIYF
>TRBJ1-2|TRBV28
CASKGAANYGYTF
>TRBJ1-5|TRBV2
CASSDPQPQHF
>TRBJ2-7|TRBV9
CASSAAGRGYEQYF
>TRBJ2-2|TRBV5-4
CASSPRQGMGTGELFF
>TRBJ2-3|TRBV24-1
CASGRGDTQYF
>TRBJ2-6|TRBV2
CASSGGSGANVLTF
>TRBJ1-3|TRBV6-5
CASSYDRGSGNTIYF
>TRBJ1-5|TRBV5-5
CASSRQGGNHQPQHF
>TRBJ2-5|TRBV6-5
CASSTQETQYF
>TRBJ2-7|TRBV5-1
CASSNGYEQYF
>TRBJ2-1|TRBV18
CASLGGISSYNEQFF
>TRBJ1-5|TRBV24-1
CATRPTGDGQPQHF
>TRBJ2-7|TRBV25-1
CASSEGRTSSYEQYF
>TRBJ2-3|TRBV27
CASCPLAGVTDTQYF
>TRBJ1-2|TRBV5-1
CASSLAAGSNYGYTF
>TRBJ2-2|TRBV19
CASSDTRVTGELFF
>TRBJ2-1|TRBV6-5
CASSSMNEQFF
>TRBJ1-3|TRBV4-1
CASSHVAGTASGNTIYF
>TRBJ2-7|TRBV2
CASSDRRQGPTGEQYF
>TRBJ2-1|TRBV10-3
CAITAGFYNEQFF
>TRBJ2-5|TRBV24-1
CATSALLDRKETQYF
>TRBJ2-7|TRBV18
CASSPFSGTEAYEQYF
>TRBJ1-4|TRBV3-1/TRBV3-2
CASSQNTGGQGTNEKLFF
>TRBJ2-1|TRBV2
CASSWGDGAESEQFF
>TRBJ2-5|TRBV28
CASSLGRAQETQYF
>TRBJ2-1|TRBV10-3
CAISESGLGGDNEQFF
>TRBJ1-5|TRBV19
CASSDSPTQLLIDQPQHF